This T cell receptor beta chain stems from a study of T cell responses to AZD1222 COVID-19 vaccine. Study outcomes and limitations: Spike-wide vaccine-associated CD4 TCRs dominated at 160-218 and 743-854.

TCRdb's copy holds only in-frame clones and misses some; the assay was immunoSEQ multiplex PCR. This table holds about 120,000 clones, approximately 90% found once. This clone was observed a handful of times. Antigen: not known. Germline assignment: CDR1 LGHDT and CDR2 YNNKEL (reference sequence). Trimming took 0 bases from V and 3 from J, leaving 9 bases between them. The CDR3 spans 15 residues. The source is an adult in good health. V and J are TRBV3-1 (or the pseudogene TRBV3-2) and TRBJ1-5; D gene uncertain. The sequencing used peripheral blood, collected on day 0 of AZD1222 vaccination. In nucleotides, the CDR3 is TGTGCCAGCAGCCAAGATTACAGAGCCAATCAGCCCCAGCATTTT. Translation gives CASSQDYRANQPQHF.